This T cell receptor beta chain was sequenced during a study of shared clonotypes between healthy human individuals. Study-wide results and limits: The genetic and exposure-history diversity represented was limited by few donors. Among several donors, about 5% of naive CD4 clonotypes were found in common.

Trimming removed 6 bases from V and 4 bases from J; junction bases left unmatched: 9. Germline values: CDR1 SGDLS, CDR2 YYNGEE. The CDR3 spans 15 residues. DNA at around 210 ng, 25,000 to 35,000 T cell genomes, went into sorted-subset replicate PCRs. Only in-frame clones appear in the TCRdb table, and some are missing; sequencing was by immunoSEQ multiplex PCR. The sample holds some 2.4 million clones, roughly 93% seen once. As concerns this clone: Antigen: not known.

This chain uses TRBV9 with TRBJ2-1; 8 nucleotides match TRBD2. Sequencing was carried out using naive CD4+ T cells from PBMCs. Subset reported: CD45RA+ positively selected. This receptor was taken from a young man in good health. Some clones in this sample may be carry-over from other donors' samples. CDR3 sequence (DNA): TGTGCCAGCACTCAAGCGGGAGTGTCATACAATGAGCAGTTCTTC. It yields the protein CASTQAGVSYNEQFF.